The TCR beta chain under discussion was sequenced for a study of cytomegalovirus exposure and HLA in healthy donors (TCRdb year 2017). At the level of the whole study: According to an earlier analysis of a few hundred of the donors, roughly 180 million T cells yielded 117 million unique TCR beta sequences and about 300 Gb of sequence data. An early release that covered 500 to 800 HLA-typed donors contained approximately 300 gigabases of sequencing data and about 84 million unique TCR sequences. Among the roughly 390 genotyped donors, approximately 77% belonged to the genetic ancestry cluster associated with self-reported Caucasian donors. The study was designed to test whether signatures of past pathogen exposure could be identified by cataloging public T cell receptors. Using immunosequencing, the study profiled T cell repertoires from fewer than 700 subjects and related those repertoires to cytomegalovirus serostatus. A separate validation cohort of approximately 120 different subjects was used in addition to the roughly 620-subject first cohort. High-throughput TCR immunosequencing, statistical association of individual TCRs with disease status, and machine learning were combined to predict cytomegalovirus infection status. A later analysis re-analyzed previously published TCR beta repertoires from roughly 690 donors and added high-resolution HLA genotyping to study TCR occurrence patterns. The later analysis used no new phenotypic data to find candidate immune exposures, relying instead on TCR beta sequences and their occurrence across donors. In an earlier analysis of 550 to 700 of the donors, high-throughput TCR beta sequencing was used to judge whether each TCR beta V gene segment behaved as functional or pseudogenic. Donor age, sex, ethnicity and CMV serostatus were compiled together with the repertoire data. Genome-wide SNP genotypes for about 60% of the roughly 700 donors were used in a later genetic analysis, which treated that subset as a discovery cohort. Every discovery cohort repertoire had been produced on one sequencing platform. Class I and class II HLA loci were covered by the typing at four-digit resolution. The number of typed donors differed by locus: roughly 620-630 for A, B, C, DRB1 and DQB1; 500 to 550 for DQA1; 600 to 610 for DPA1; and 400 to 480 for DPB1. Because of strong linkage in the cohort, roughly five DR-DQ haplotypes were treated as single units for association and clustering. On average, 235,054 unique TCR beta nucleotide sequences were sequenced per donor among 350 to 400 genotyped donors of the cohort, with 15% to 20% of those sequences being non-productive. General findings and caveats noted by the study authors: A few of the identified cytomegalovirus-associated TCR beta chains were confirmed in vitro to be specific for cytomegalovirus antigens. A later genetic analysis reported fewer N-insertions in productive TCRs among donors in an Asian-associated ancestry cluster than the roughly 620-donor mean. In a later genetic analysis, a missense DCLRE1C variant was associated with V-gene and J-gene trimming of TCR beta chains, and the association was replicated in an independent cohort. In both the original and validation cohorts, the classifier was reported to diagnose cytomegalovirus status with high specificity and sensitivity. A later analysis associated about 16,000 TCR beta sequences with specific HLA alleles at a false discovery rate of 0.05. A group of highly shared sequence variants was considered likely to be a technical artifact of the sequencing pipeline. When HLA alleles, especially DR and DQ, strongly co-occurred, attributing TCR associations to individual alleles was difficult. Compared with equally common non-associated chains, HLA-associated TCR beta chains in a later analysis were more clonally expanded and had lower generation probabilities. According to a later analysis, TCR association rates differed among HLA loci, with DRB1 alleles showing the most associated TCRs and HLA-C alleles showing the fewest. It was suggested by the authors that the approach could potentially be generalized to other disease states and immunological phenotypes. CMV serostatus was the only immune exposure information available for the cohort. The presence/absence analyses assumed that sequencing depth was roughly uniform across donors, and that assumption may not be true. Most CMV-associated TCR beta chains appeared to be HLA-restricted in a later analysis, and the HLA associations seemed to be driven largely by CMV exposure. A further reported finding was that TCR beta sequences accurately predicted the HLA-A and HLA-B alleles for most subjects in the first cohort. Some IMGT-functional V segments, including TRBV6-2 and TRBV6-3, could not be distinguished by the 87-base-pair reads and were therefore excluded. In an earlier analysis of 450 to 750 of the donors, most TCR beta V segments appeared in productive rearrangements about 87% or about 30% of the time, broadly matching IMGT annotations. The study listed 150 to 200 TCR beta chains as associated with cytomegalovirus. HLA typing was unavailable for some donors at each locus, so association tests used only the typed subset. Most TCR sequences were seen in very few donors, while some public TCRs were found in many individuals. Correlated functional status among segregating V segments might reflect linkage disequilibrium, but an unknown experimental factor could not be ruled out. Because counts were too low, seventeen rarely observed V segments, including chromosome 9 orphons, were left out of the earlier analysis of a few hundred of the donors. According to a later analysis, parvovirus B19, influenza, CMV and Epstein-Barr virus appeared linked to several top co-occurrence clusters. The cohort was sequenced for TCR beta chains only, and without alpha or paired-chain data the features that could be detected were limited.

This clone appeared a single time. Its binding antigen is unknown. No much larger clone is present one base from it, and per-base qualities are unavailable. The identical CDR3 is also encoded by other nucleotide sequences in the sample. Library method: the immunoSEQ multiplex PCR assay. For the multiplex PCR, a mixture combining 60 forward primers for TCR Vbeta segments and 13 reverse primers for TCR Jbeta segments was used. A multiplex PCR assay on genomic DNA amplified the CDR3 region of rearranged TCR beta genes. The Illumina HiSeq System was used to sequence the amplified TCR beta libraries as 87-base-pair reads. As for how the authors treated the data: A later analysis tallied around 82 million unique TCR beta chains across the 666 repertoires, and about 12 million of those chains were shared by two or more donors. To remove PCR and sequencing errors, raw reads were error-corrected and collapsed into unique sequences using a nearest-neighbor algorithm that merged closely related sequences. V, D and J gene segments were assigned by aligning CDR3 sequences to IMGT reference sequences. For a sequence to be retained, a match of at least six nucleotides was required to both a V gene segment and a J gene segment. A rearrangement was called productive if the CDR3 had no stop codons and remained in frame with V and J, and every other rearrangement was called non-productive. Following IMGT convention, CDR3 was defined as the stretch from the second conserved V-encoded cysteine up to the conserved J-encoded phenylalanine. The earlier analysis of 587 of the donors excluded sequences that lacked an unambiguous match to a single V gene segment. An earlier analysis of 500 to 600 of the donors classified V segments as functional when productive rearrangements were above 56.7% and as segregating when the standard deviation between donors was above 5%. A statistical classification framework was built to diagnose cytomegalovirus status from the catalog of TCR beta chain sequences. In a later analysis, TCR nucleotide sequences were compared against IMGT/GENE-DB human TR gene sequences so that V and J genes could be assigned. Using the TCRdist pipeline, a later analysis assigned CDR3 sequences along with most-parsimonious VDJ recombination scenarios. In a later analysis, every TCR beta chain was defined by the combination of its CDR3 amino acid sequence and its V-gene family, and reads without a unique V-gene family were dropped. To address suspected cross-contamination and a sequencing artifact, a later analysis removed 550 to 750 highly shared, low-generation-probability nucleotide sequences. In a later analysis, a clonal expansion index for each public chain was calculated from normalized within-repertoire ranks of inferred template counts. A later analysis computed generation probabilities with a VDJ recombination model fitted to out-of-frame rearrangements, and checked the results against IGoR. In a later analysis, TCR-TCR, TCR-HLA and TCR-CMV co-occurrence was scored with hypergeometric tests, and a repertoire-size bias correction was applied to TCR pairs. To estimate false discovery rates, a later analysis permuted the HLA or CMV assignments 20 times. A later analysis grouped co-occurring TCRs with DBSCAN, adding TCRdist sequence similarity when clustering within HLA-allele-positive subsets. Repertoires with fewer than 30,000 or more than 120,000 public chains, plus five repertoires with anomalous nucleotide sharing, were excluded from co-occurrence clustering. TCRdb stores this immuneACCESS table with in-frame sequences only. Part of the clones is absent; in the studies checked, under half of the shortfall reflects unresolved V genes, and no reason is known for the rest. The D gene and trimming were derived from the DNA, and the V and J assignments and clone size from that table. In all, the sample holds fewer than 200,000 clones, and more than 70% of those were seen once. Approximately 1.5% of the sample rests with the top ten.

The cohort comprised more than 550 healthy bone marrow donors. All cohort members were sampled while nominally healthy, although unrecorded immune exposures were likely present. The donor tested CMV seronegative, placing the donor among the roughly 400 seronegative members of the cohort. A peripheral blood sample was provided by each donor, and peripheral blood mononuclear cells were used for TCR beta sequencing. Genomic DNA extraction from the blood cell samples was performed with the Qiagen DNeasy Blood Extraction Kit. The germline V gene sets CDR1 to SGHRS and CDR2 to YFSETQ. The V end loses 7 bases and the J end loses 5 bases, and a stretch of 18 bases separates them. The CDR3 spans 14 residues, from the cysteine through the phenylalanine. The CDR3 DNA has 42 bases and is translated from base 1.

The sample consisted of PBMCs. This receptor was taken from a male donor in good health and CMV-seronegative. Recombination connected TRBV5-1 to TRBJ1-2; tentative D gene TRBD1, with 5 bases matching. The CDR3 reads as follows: CASGTQAGIYGYTF. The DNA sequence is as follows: TGCGCCAGCGGTACACAGGCAGGGATTTATGGCTACACCTTC.